A selection of T cell receptor beta chains follows, all from one sample in a study of T cells in Graves' hyperthyroidism and ophthalmopathy. TCRdb redid the calling of the multiplex PCR reads with MiXCR, one entry per CDR3 protein. Here the sample spans about 360,000 distinct CDR3 sequences, roughly an eighth being singletons. The sequenced sample consisted of blood. The receptors come from a woman under 30 with Graves' hyperthyroidism. CDR3s include the opening cysteine and the closing phenylalanine or tryptophan. The D gene is left open where the match is weak. Rows give clone size only sometimes, using once, few, many, or a class for an expanded clone.

size,J,V,D,DNA,CDR3
many,TRBJ2-5,TRBV12-3/TRBV12-4,TRBD2,TGTGCCAGCAGCTACGGACTAGCGGGGGCCGACTTGGAGACCCAGTACTTC,CASSYGLAGADLETQYF
many,TRBJ2-3,TRBV2,NA,TGTGCCAGCAGTGCAGGGGCTAGCCCCGATACGCAGTATTTT,CASSAGASPDTQYF
NA,TRBJ2-2,TRBV6-2/TRBV6-3,NA,TGTGCGGTTTACGGGAACACCGGGGAGCTGTTTTTT,CAVYGNTGELFF
many,TRBJ1-5,TRBV28,NA,TGTGCCAGCAGTTTCCGACAGCCCAATAGCAATCAGCCCCAGCATTTT,CASSFRQPNSNQPQHF
few,TRBJ2-1,TRBV20-1,NA,TGCAGTGCTTTCGCGAGCTCCTACAATGAGCAGTTCTTC,CSAFASSYNEQFF
many,TRBJ2-5,TRBV6-5,NA,TGTGCCAGCAGTTACACAGGGCAAGAGACCCAGTACTTC,CASSYTGQETQYF
many,TRBJ1-2,TRBV3-1,NA,TGTGCCAGCAGCCAAGAAGCAGGGCACCCCTATGGCTACACCTTC,CASSQEAGHPYGYTF
many,TRBJ1-5,TRBV3-1,NA,TGTGCCAGCAGCCAAGGGTTCGGACGTGGTCAGCCCCAGCATTTT,CASSQGFGRGQPQHF
many,TRBJ1-1,TRBV11-1,NA,TGTGCCAGCAGCTACCGGACGGGAAAGAACACTGAAGCTTTCTTT,CASSYRTGKNTEAFF
NA,TRBJ2-7,TRBV3-1,NA,TGTGCCAGCAGCGTTAGCGCTTACGAGCAGTACTTC,CASSVSAYEQYF
NA,TRBJ1-1,TRBV10-3,NA,TGTGCCATCAGCGAAGGCGGGAGCACTGAAGCTTTCTTT,CAISEGGSTEAFF
NA,TRBJ2-1,TRBV10-3,TRBD2,TGTGCCATCAGTCAAGGGCTAGCGGGGATAAGGAATGAGCAGTTCTTC,CAISQGLAGIRNEQFF
NA,TRBJ2-6,TRBV13,TRBD1,TGTGCCAGCAGCGGGACAGGGGTAGAGGCTGGGGCCAACGTCCTGACTTTC,CASSGTGVEAGANVLTF
many,TRBJ2-5,TRBV20-1,NA,TGCAGTGCTAGAGTTAAGGCTAGCTGGTACCAAGAGACCCAGTACTTC,CSARVKASWYQETQYF
many,TRBJ2-1,TRBV12-5,TRBD2,TGTGCTAGTGGTTTGGTACCCCTCGGAAGTAGCGGGAGGGTGTCCTACAATGAGCAGTTCTTC,CASGLVPLGSSGRVSYNEQFF
many,TRBJ1-4,TRBV7-9,NA,TGTGCCAGCAGCTTAACAGGATCGTATGAAAAACTGTTTTTT,CASSLTGSYEKLFF
NA,TRBJ2-2,TRBV10-3,TRBD1,TGTGCCATCAGTGGAAGACAGGGGGGCGCGAACACCGGGGAGCTGTTTTTT,CAISGRQGGANTGELFF
NA,TRBJ2-1,TRBV27,TRBD1,TGTGCCAGCAGTTTATGGGGGACAGGGGAACCCTACTCCTACAATGAGCAGTTCTTC,CASSLWGTGEPYSYNEQFF
many,TRBJ2-7,TRBV5-1,TRBD1,TGCGCCAGCAGCCCCCAGACAGGGGTTCACTACGAGCAGTACTTC,CASSPQTGVHYEQYF
many,TRBJ2-1,TRBV3-1,TRBD1,TGTGCCAGCAGCCTTTGGGACAGGGGGCCTGAGCAGTTCTTC,CASSLWDRGPEQFF
many,TRBJ2-5,TRBV7-2,TRBD1,TGTGCCAGCAGCTCCCCGACAGGGGAAGAGACCCAGTACTTC,CASSSPTGEETQYF
many,TRBJ1-1,TRBV29-1,NA,TGCAGCGTTCGGAAAGGGGCTAACACTGAAGCTTTCTTT,CSVRKGANTEAFF
NA,TRBJ2-6,TRBV6-1,NA,TGTGCCAGCAGTGGACATCTCTCTGGGGCCAACGTCCTGACTTTC,CASSGHLSGANVLTF
many,TRBJ2-2,TRBV18,NA,TGTGCCAGCTCGATGACAGGAAACACCGGGGAGCTGTTTTTT,CASSMTGNTGELFF
many,TRBJ2-3,TRBV20-1,NA,TGCAGTGCTCCCCGACAGGAGAGCACAGATACGCAGTATTTT,CSAPRQESTDTQYF
NA,TRBJ1-2,TRBV2,TRBD1,TGTGCCAGCAGGGGACAGGCTGGGGGTGGCTACACCTTC,CASRGQAGGGYTF
NA,TRBJ2-3,TRBV6-1,TRBD2,TGTGCCAGCAGTCCCCATGGGGGTAGCGGGACAAGTACAGATACGCAGTATTTT,CASSPHGGSGTSTDTQYF
few,TRBJ1-3,TRBV19,NA,TGTGCCAGCGGAGTGATCTTTGACACCATATATTTT,CASGVIFDTIYF
many,TRBJ1-1,TRBV7-2,NA,TGTGCCAGCAGCTTGCTACGGGTGAACACTGAAGCTTTCTTT,CASSLLRVNTEAFF
many,TRBJ2-7,TRBV13,TRBD1,TGTGCCAGCAGCCAAGGACAGGGGCCCTACGAGCAGTACTTC,CASSQGQGPYEQYF
many,TRBJ1-1,TRBV12-3/TRBV12-4,NA,TGTGCCAGCAGCCCTGGACAGAGATTAAACACTGAAGCTTTCTTT,CASSPGQRLNTEAFF
many,TRBJ2-4,TRBV28,TRBD1,TGTGCCAGCAGTAGACAGGGGGCCAAAAACATTCAGTACTTC,CASSRQGAKNIQYF
NA,TRBJ2-3,TRBV12-3/TRBV12-4,NA,TGTGCCAGCAGTCCGGGTTGGCAAAATACGCAGTATTTT,CASSPGWQNTQYF
many,TRBJ1-5,TRBV2,NA,TGTGCCAGCCTCAAGGAGGGCGATCAGCCCCAGCATTTT,CASLKEGDQPQHF
few,TRBJ2-7,TRBV9,TRBD2,TGTGCCAGCAGCGTAGCTCCAGTGGGGACTAGCATGGTCGAGCAGTACTTC,CASSVAPVGTSMVEQYF
NA,TRBJ2-3,TRBV7-3,TRBD1,TGTGCCAGCAGTAGACAGGGATACAGCACAGATACGCAGTATTTT,CASSRQGYSTDTQYF
NA,TRBJ2-2,TRBV6-2/TRBV6-3,TRBD2,TGTGCCAGCAGTTACTCCGGGGGGGACACCGGGGAGCTGTTTTTT,CASSYSGGDTGELFF
NA,TRBJ2-3,TRBV7-3,TRBD2,TGTGCCAGCAGCATTAGCGGGGGGGGATCAGATACGCAGTATTTT,CASSISGGGSDTQYF
many,TRBJ1-1,TRBV19,NA,TGTGCCACCCTTGGAGGGGCGAACACTGAAGCTTTCTTT,CATLGGANTEAFF
many,TRBJ2-1,TRBV2,NA,TGTGCCAGCAGTGAAGGCTGGTCGCAGTTCTTC,CASSEGWSQFF
many,TRBJ1-5,TRBV12-3/TRBV12-4,NA,TGTGCCAGCAGTTATGGTAGCAATCAGCCCCAGCATTTT,CASSYGSNQPQHF
few,TRBJ2-5,TRBV19,TRBD2,TGTGCCAGTAGTATGCCGTCGGGGGGGCGCGGCGAGACCCAGTACTTC,CASSMPSGGRGETQYF
many,TRBJ2-5,TRBV6-2/TRBV6-3,NA,TGTGCCAGCACCCACCCTGGAGAGGAGACCCAGTACTTC,CASTHPGEETQYF
NA,TRBJ1-2,TRBV7-8,TRBD1,TGTGCCAGCAGCTCGGGACAGGGGATTGGCTACACCTTC,CASSSGQGIGYTF
many,TRBJ2-1,TRBV2,NA,TGTGCCAGCAGTGAGGCTTTTGGGAATGAGCAGTTCTTC,CASSEAFGNEQFF
few,TRBJ1-1,TRBV7-4,NA,TGTGCCAGCAGCTTAGGGGAATACCTACTTTTACCAAAACGGGGAACTGAAGCTTTCTTT,CASSLGEYLLLPKRGTEAFF
few,TRBJ1-3,TRBV4-3,NA,TGCGCATCGGGGGAAGTCTCTGGAAACACCATATATTTT,CASGEVSGNTIYF
few,TRBJ2-1,TRBV20-1,NA,TGCAGTGCTAGAGTGGGCGGCGATTTGTTAAGCTCCTACAATGAGCAGTTCTTC,CSARVGGDLLSSYNEQFF
few,TRBJ2-1,TRBV4-3,NA,TGCGCCAGCAGCCAAGAAGGCAGGGGTGGTGAGCAGTTCTTC,CASSQEGRGGEQFF
many,TRBJ1-1,TRBV13,TRBD1,TGTGCCAGCAGGCCCCCCGACAGGGGGCGCACTGAAGCTTTCTTT,CASRPPDRGRTEAFF
many,TRBJ2-7,TRBV27,NA,TGTGCCAGCAGGGGGACTTCAACCTACGAGCAGTACTTC,CASRGTSTYEQYF
NA,TRBJ2-7,TRBV2,TRBD2,TGTGCCAGCAGTCCCCCAGCGGGGGCCTACGAGCAGTACTTC,CASSPPAGAYEQYF
NA,TRBJ1-5,TRBV4-1,TRBD1,TGCGCCAGCAGCCAAGGTTTGGGACAGGGGTATCAGCCCCAGCATTTT,CASSQGLGQGYQPQHF
NA,TRBJ1-1,TRBV7-3,NA,TGTGCCAGCAGCTTATCACCAGGGGCCACTGAAGCTTTCTTT,CASSLSPGATEAFF
many,TRBJ2-1,TRBV28,NA,TGTGCCAGCAGTCCCCACGACAGAACACATGAGCAGTTCTTC,CASSPHDRTHEQFF
many,TRBJ1-1,TRBV11-2,NA,TGTGCCAGCAGCTTAGGGGGCAGGGAAGCTTTCTTT,CASSLGGREAFF
many,TRBJ2-7,TRBV12-3/TRBV12-4,TRBD1,TGTGCCAGCAGCACGACAGGGGTCAGACCCTACGAGCAGTACTTC,CASSTTGVRPYEQYF
many,TRBJ2-3,TRBV6-1,NA,TGTGCCAGTCGGTATGAGTCTACTAGCACAGATACGCAGTATTTT,CASRYESTSTDTQYF
NA,TRBJ2-5,TRBV7-9,NA,TGTGCCAGCAGCTTAGGGACACCCGGAGAGACCCAGTACTTC,CASSLGTPGETQYF